The next 5 T cell receptor beta chains were all read from a single sample in a study of graft-versus-host responses after intestinal transplantation. Repertoires were generated with immunoSEQ multiplex PCR, while TCRdb's copy carries only in-frame clones and drops some. Among 81,000 or so clones listed, roughly 91% were seen once. These receptors lack a known antigen. The material was unstimulated CD8+ T cells sorted from spleen or lymph node cells, obtained before transplant. These receptor sequences come from a human donor who was the organ donor for an intestinal transplant.

The chain employs TRBV9 and TRBJ2-7; 14 nucleotides match TRBD2. This CDR3 has 17 residues. Germline V CDR1 and CDR2: SGDLS, YYNGEE. V shed 3 bases, J shed 0 bases, and the junction held 5 bases outside the gene matches. The CDR3 DNA sequence: TGTGCCAGCAGCGCTGGACTAGCGGGGGGCACCTCCTACGAGCAGTACTTC. It codes for CASSAGLAGGTSYEQYF.

Note on this clone: Compared with germline, one end of the junction differs, possibly owing to a read error. The chain is built from TRBV5-6 and TRBJ1-3; D remains ambiguous. The germline V gene encodes CDR1 SGHDT and CDR2 YYEEEE. The CDR3 has 13 residues. CDR3: CASSSTHRSSRDF. CDR3 bases: TGTGCCAGCAGCTCGACCCACAGAAGTTCGAGGGATTTT.

The J gene is TRBJ1-5, the V gene TRBV10-1; 9 nucleotides align to TRBD1. This CDR3 is built from 15 residues. Germline CDR1 WNHNN, CDR2 SYGVQD (reference sequence). V gave up 11 bases and J gave up 3 bases; unmatched junction bases: 11. The CDR3 bases are TGCGCCGGGACCGGGGACAGGGAGCCCAATCAGCCCCAGCATTTT. Translating gives CAGTGDREPNQPQHF.

This chain connects TRBV27 to TRBJ2-7; 8 bases map to TRBD1. The V gene's germline CDR1 is MNHEY and CDR2 SMNVEV (reference sequence). The junction had 7 bases not matched to a gene; V was cut back by 5 bases and J by 4 bases. CDR3 length: 14 amino acids. The DNA for the CDR3 is TGTGCCAGCAGTCCCCGGGACAGGTTATACGAGCAGTACTTC. This encodes CASSPRDRLYEQYF.

V gene TRBV18 combines with J gene TRBJ1-5, with D maybe TRBD1 (5 bases). Germline assignment: CDR1 KGHSH and CDR2 LQKENI. The V gene lost 1 base and the J gene lost 2 bases, with 12 bases spanning the gap. CDR3 size: 16 residues. CDR3 region: CASSPQSPRGNQPQHF. CDR3 DNA: TGTGCCAGCTCACCACAGAGTCCCAGGGGCAATCAGCCCCAGCATTTT.